This is a list of T cell receptor beta chains from one sample in a study of technical replicates of blood from a handful of donors. Some clones are missing from TCRdb's copy, which holds only in-frame ones; the method was immunoSEQ multiplex PCR. The table lists 60,000 to 90,000 clones, about 92% of them singletons. The sequenced sample consisted of T cells isolated from PBMCs. These receptor sequences come from a human donor in good health. The CDR3 runs from the conserved cysteine through the conserved F or W.

V gene	J gene	CDR3 protein
TRBV27	TRBJ1-1	CASSLSRGLNTEAFF
TRBV7-9	TRBJ2-7	CASLPLELAGVRRPYEQYF
TRBV5-1	TRBJ1-2	CASSPAIGGYSYGYTF
TRBV6-5	TRBJ1-1	CASSPPGNTEAFF
TRBV7-9	TRBJ1-1	CASSAPVFTEAFF
TRBV29-1	TRBJ2-1	CSVLNRRSSYNEQFF
TRBV4-1	TRBJ2-1	CASSRQSLYNEQFF
TRBV11-2	TRBJ2-5	CASTPGAGQETQYF
TRBV29-1	TRBJ2-1	CSVDTSGANNEQFF
TRBV5-8	TRBJ2-7	CASSLEDSEQYF
TRBV2	TRBJ2-5	CASSEHPGLAVFETQYF
TRBV27	TRBJ1-3	CASSSGLGNTIYF
TRBV9	TRBJ1-3	CASSVGASYSGNTIYF
TRBV7-7	TRBJ2-5	CASSQSNGETQYF
TRBV5-4	TRBJ2-7	CASSPGLAGGYEQYF
TRBV20-1	TRBJ2-1	CSALYGNEQFF
TRBV11-2	TRBJ1-1	CASSFDRGLTEAFF
TRBV25-1	TRBJ2-3	CASSFHRLNTDTQYF
TRBV6-5	TRBJ2-7	CASSYGDSTYEQYF
TRBV10-2	TRBJ1-1	CASSETRGNTEAFF
TRBV10-2	TRBJ2-5	CASSVGGRQETQYF
TRBV10-3	TRBJ1-2	CAISATGGPIGYTF
TRBV11-2	TRBJ2-5	CASSLELAGTQETQYF
TRBV19	TRBJ2-7	CASSISREARREQYF
TRBV30	TRBJ1-2	CAWGTNYGYTF
TRBV6-5	TRBJ2-7	CASSAQGALYEQYF
TRBV7-9	TRBJ2-3	CASSNLARESTDTQYF
TRBV5-1	TRBJ2-3	CASSLARSGSIISTDTQYF
TRBV6-1	TRBJ2-1	CASRRRYNEQFF
TRBV27	TRBJ1-5	CASSFRDRDQPQHF
TRBV7-6	TRBJ2-2	CASSLEIAGNTGELFF
TRBV30	TRBJ2-7	CAWRELAYFEQYF
TRBV11-3	TRBJ2-1	CASSLDRGYNEQFF
TRBV18	TRBJ2-5	CASSPGQHQETQYF
TRBV12-5	TRBJ2-5	CASGSGTSGTPWGETQYF
TRBV27	TRBJ2-7	CASKTSYEQYF
TRBV28	TRBJ2-5	CASSLAGLQETQYF
TRBV29-1	TRBJ1-2	CSVPTGGSNYGYTF
TRBV9	TRBJ2-1	CASSVGTSSYNEQFF
TRBV27	TRBJ1-4	CASSRTGPNEKLFF
TRBV6-5	TRBJ2-3	CASTTDREADTQYF
TRBV27	TRBJ2-1	CASSHGTGGLEQFF
TRBV5-6	TRBJ2-3	CASSLPGIDTQYF
TRBV30	TRBJ1-5	CAWSEGTDLLNQPQHF
TRBV2	TRBJ1-1	CASSLQLNTEAFF
TRBV9	TRBJ1-2	CASSVDLGAGGYTF
TRBV19	TRBJ2-1	CASSSDSASYNEQFF
TRBV14	TRBJ1-1	CASSQDLLRGSNTEAFF
TRBV9	TRBJ1-5	CASSVVPGPGQPQHF
TRBV2	TRBJ2-5	CASSLSPTTGGQETQYF
TRBV9	TRBJ2-3	CASSVGLAGLNTQYF
TRBV7-8	TRBJ1-1	CASSLVGQGAFF
TRBV9	TRBJ1-1	CASMRDNEAFF
TRBV27	TRBJ2-7	CASSLSAAGEQYF